These 14 T cell receptor beta chains were sequenced from one sample in a study of CD8+ T cells in alopecia areata. In each case, RNA was isolated and then reverse transcribed into cDNA as the sequencing template. Using immunoSEQ multiplex PCR, the repertoire was profiled, and TCRdb retains in-frame clones only, with some absent. The table shows fewer than 150,000 clones, with 80% to 90% occurring only once. Treatment denoted: oral pan-JAK inhibitor, 5-10 mg twice daily. Sequencing was performed on CD8+ T cells sorted from blood, taken at week 4, from a patient treated with tofacitinib. The source is a human donor with alopecia areata.

The chain employs TRBV7-6 and TRBJ1-1; D is ambiguous. The CDR3 runs to 13 residues. Trimming shortened V by 5 bases and J by 0 bases, and 7 bases separated the two germline ends. Per the germline V gene, CDR1 is SGHVS and CDR2 is FNYEAQ. CDR3 protein: CASSPRMNTEAFF. CDR3 in DNA: TGTGCCAGCAGCCCCCGAATGAACACTGAAGCTTTCTTT.

V gene TRBV7-2 combines with J gene TRBJ2-3; D gene ambiguous. The CDR3 has 15 residues. V gave up 2 bases and J gave up 0 bases, with 9 bases separating them. Germline CDR1 reads SGHTA; CDR2 reads FQGNSA. The CDR3 protein is CASSLSWPSTDTQYF. The CDR3 nucleotides read TGTGCCAGCAGCTTAAGCTGGCCTAGCACAGATACGCAGTATTTT.

This chain joins TRBV5-1 and TRBJ1-1; D not resolved. V was shortened by 1 base and J by 1 base, with 8 bases between the two germline ends. Germline-derived CDR1 and CDR2 are SGHRS and YFSETQ. CDR3 length: 14 amino acids. The CDR3 nucleotides read TGCGCCAGCAGCTTGTCTAGAGGGAACACTGAAGCTTTCTTT. This gives the protein CASSLSRGNTEAFF.

The chain links TRBV15 to TRBJ2-7, with D possibly called TRBD1 or TRBD2 (7 bases each). This CDR3 region has 16 residues. V was trimmed by 5 bases and J by 0 bases, leaving 17 bases between them. Per the germline V gene, CDR1 is LNHNV and CDR2 is YYDKDF (reference sequence). CDR3 sequence: CATSARQGGSSYEQYF. In DNA form, the CDR3 reads TGTGCCACCAGCGCACGACAGGGAGGGAGCTCCTACGAGCAGTACTTC.

The chain joins TRBV9 to TRBJ2-3; 8 bases map to TRBD2. The CDR3 sequence is 15 residues long. Trimming at V came to 2 bases and at J to 4 bases, leaving 6 bases not matched to a gene. CDR1 is SGDLS and CDR2 is YYNGEE in the germline V gene. CDR3 sequence: CASSVTGGYPDTQYF. Written as DNA, the CDR3 is TGTGCCAGCAGCGTTACGGGGGGGTACCCAGATACGCAGTATTTT.

The table lists this clone with a count of one. This rearrangement joins TRBV6-5 to TRBJ1-2; 11 nucleotides line up with TRBD1. V lost 5 bases, J lost 4 bases, and 3 bases stayed unmatched. CDR3 length: 14 residues. Germline loops: CDR1 MNHEY, CDR2 SVGAGI. The CDR3 loop reads CASSGTGGTYGYTF. Written as DNA, the CDR3 is TGTGCCAGCAGTGGGACAGGGGGTACCTATGGCTACACCTTC.

The chain has TRBV10-3 and TRBJ2-1, with TRBD2 identical over 10 bases. The CDR3 runs 15 residues. Germline values: CDR1 ENHRY, CDR2 SYGVKD. The V and J ends lost 10 bases and 6 bases, in that order; junction bases with no gene match: 12. CDR3 sequence (DNA): TGTGCCAACTCAGCGGGGGGGCCGTCGGGCAATGAGCAGTTCTTC. This sequence encodes CANSAGGPSGNEQFF.

This sequence joins TRBV29-1 and TRBJ2-3; tentatively, D is TRBD2 (6 bases). Looked up from germline, CDR1 is SQVTM and CDR2 is ANQGSEA. CDR3 size: 12 residues. Trimming removed 8 bases at V and 5 bases at J, with 14 bases between. In DNA form, the CDR3 reads TGCAGCCAGGCGGGGTCTGGAGATACGCAGTATTTT. Translation gives CSQAGSGDTQYF.

V gene TRBV27 combines with J gene TRBJ2-3, with 7 bases that match TRBD1. Trimming cost V 3 bases and J 5 bases; bases outside gene matches: 5. The CDR3 sequence is 14 residues long. The V gene's germline CDR1 is MNHEY and CDR2 SMNVEV (reference sequence). CDR3: CASSFGTVVDTQYF. The CDR3 coding sequence is TGTGCCAGCAGTTTCGGGACAGTGGTAGATACGCAGTATTTT.

This clone was seen just once. This chain links TRBV27 with TRBJ2-7; the match to TRBD1 covers 7 bases. Germline-derived CDR1 and CDR2 are MNHEY and SMNVEV (reference sequence). The junction had 5 bases not matched to a gene; V was cut back by 0 bases and J by 3 bases. The CDR3 spans 15 residues. DNA of the CDR3: TGTGCCAGCAGTTTATCAATCTCAGGGGGCTACGAGCAGTACTTC. Translation gives CASSLSISGGYEQYF.

The chain uses TRBV9 and TRBJ2-1; 8 nucleotides align to TRBD2. The CDR3 length is 13 residues. After removal of 4 bases from V and 8 bases from J, the junction contained 5 bases not matched to a gene. Germline CDR1 SGDLS, CDR2 YYNGEE. The chain's CDR3 is CASSPGGVDEQFF. The CDR3 nucleotides read TGTGCCAGCAGCCCGGGGGGGGTCGATGAGCAGTTCTTC.

The V gene is TRBV2, the J gene TRBJ2-5; no reliable D call. The CDR3 is made up of 14 amino acids. CDR1 and CDR2 from the germline V gene are SNHLY and FYNNEI. The V gene lost 6 bases and the J gene lost 5 bases, with 16 bases spanning the gap. The CDR3 is CASSWTGPSETQYF. The CDR3, as DNA: TGTGCCAGCAGCTGGACGGGTCCCTCGGAGACCCAGTACTTC.

Here the CDR3 reads CATSREGTNTEAFF. DNA of the CDR3: TGTGCCACCAGCAGAGAGGGCACGAACACTGAAGCTTTCTTT. The V call is TRBV15, the J call TRBJ1-1, with no clear D. The CDR3 covers 14 residues. The V and J ends lost 0 bases and 1 base respectively, with 6 bases between them. Germline V gene lookup returns CDR1 LNHNV and CDR2 YYDKDF (reference sequence).

This clone has only a few counts. The V gene is TRBV7-2, the J gene TRBJ2-1; D remains ambiguous. Germline V CDR1 and CDR2: SGHTA, FQGNSA. V lost 2 bases to trimming and J lost 3 bases, with 14 bases between them. The CDR3 spans 16 residues. CDR3 bases: TGTGCCAGCAGCTTAAACCGGGTTACGGTCTACAATGAGCAGTTCTTC. Its translation is CASSLNRVTVYNEQFF. The full variable domain, completed using reference TRBV7-2 and TRBJ2-1, is GAGVSQSPSNKVTEKGKDVELRCDPISGHTALYWYRQSLGQGLEFLIYFQGNSAPDKSGLPSDRFSAERTGGSVSTLTIQRTQQEDSAVYLCASSLNRVTVYNEQFFGPGTRLTVL.